This T cell receptor (beta chain) was captured by sequencing in a study of early T cells in non-severe SARS-CoV-2 infection. Looking at the study overall: Unpaired chains resulted from sequencing bulk RNA of unsorted whole blood.

From the 5' RACE reads, TCRdb called clonotypes with MiXCR, one entry per CDR3 protein. The sample carries over 55,000 distinct CDR3 sequences, 10% recorded once. This clonotype was observed many times. The V and J ends lost 3 bases and 0 bases respectively, with 12 bases between them. Germline V gene lookup returns CDR1 KGHSH and CDR2 LQKENI. The CDR3 covers 16 residues. Sequencing input: whole blood. This clonotype was obtained from an adult who was a healthcare worker with PCR-confirmed SARS-CoV-2 infection or an uninfected control (not recorded which). The V call is TRBV18, the J call TRBJ1-5, with unresolved D. The CDR3 loop is CASSPTGQISNQPQHF. CDR3 in DNA: TGTGCCAGCTCACCGACTGGGCAGATTAGCAATCAGCCCCAGCATTTT.